This TCR beta chain was sequenced during a study of OX40 agonist ivuxolimab in advanced cancers. The study in broad terms: Ivuxolimab was a fully human IgG2 agonistic monoclonal antibody targeting the costimulatory receptor OX40 (CD134). Prior anti-PD-1, anti-PD-L1 or anti-CTLA-4 therapy was permitted, and checkpoint inhibitors had been received by around 39% of dose-escalation patients. The dose-escalation cohort was roughly 87% male with a mean age of about 54 years, ranging from about 23 to 85. Among the 50 to 55 dose-escalation patients, roughly 20 had hepatocellular carcinoma, roughly 15 melanoma, 9 renal cell carcinoma and 9 head and neck cancer. The paper describes the monotherapy dose-escalation part (N of about 57 patients) of the phase I trial of ivuxolimab. Intravenous ivuxolimab was administered to patients every 2 weeks at six dose levels: 0.01, 0.1, 0.3, 1.5, 3 and 10 mg/kg. Peripheral TCRbeta sequencing aimed to test whether ivuxolimab altered TCR sequence diversity and caused clonal T-cell expansion. Partial responses occurred in three dose-escalation patients, of whom one had hepatocellular carcinoma and two had cutaneous melanoma. Broad study findings and their caveats: Low levels of normalized T-cell clonal expansion were also shown by some nonresponding patients. After ivuxolimab, expanded clones were on average more numerous among CD8+ T cells than among CD4+ T cells. Clonal expansion of both CD4+ and CD8+ blood T cells was observed from baseline to week 6 at doses 0.1 to 3.0 mg/kg. The antigen specificity of the peripheral T cells that underwent clonal expansion was not determined. In the 0.1-3.0 mg/kg groups, partial responders were among the patients with the lowest normalized peripheral clonal expansion, particularly in CD8+ T cells.

To note about this clone: This receptor's antigen is unknown. Base quality data are lacking; no much larger clone is found one base away.

V is pruned by 3 bases and J by 0 bases, leaving 3 bases of the junction without a gene match. The CDR3, cysteine through phenylalanine, is 15 amino acids long. Left in the record is the CDR3 DNA by itself, 45 bases read in frame from the first base. Via the germline V gene, CDR1 is MDHEN and CDR2 SYDVKM. To sequence the TCRbeta CDR3 region, genomic DNA was isolated from the sorted cells. TCRbeta CDR3 regions were sequenced using the immunoSEQ Assay. TCRdb mirrors the immuneACCESS table, restricted to in-frame sequences. Some clones are absent from its copies; in checked studies, under half trace to an unresolved V gene, and the reason for the others is unknown. Present in this sample are 13,000 or so clones, about three quarters of which were seen just once. The top ten hold roughly 13% of the sample. The trial excluded patients who had a history of autoimmune disease or who were on systemic immunosuppression. Peripheral blood for TCR sequencing was collected from all dose cohorts at baseline, on cycle 4 day 1, and on cycle 7 day 1. The samples were drawn from a first-in-human, open-label, multicenter phase I dose-escalation trial of ivuxolimab. The trial enrolled adults with locally advanced or metastatic head and neck squamous cell, hepatocellular, melanoma or renal cell carcinoma. Before TCR sequencing, CD4+ and CD8+ T cells were separately sorted from peripheral blood.

The chain is made from TRBV28 and TRBJ2-3, with TRBD2 matching 7 junction bases. This clonotype originated in an adult with an advanced solid tumor such as melanoma, head and neck, liver or kidney cancer. Sequenced material: CD4+ or CD8+ T cells sorted from blood, taken in a trial of the OX40 agonist ivuxolimab. The DNA sequence is given as TGTGCCAGCAGTTTCCGGGACTATAGCACAGATACGCAGTATTTT. This gives the protein CASSFRDYSTDTQYF.